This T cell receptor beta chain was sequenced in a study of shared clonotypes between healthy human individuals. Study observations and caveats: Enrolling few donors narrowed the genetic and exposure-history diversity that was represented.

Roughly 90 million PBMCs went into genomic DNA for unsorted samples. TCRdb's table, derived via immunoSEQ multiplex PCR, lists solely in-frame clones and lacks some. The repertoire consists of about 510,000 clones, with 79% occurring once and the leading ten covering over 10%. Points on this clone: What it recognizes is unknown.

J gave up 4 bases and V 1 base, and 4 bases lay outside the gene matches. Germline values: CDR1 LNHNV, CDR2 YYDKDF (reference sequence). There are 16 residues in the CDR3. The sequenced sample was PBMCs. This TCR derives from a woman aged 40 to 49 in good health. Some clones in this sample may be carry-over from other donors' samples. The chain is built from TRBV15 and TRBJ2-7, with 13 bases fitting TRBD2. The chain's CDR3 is CATSRGALAGGYEQYF. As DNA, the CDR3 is TGTGCCACCAGCAGAGGGGCACTAGCGGGAGGGTACGAGCAGTACTTC.